This T cell receptor beta chain was identified during a study of control samples from healthy donors and cancer patients. V was shortened by 0 bases and J by 0 bases, with 11 bases between the two germline ends. The CDR3 is made up of 16 amino acids. The germline gives CDR1 SNHLY, CDR2 FYNNEI. The table came from immunoSEQ multiplex PCR; TCRdb's copy has only in-frame clones and leaves some out. The sample includes over 150,000 clones, approximately 92% of them seen just once. J is TRBJ2-5 and V is TRBV2; a possible D gene is TRBD1 (6 bases). The sample consisted of blood. The TCR sequence derives from a young man in good health. The CDR3 bases are TGTGCCAGCAGTGAAGCTTGGGGGCGCAACCAAGAGACCCAGTACTTC. The encoded protein is CASSEAWGRNQETQYF.